These 6 T cell receptor beta chains were all obtained from the same sample, sequenced in a study of shared clonotypes between healthy human individuals. Sequencing used immunoSEQ multiplex PCR; TCRdb keeps in-frame clones, though not all of them. Among about half a million clones, over 70% were seen once, and the ten largest hold about 13%. Sequenced input: PBMCs. The receptors originated from a woman in her thirties or forties in good health. Some clones in this sample may be carry-over from other donors' samples.

The rearrangement joins TRBV30 to TRBJ2-1; 13 bases line up with TRBD2. CDR1 is GTSNPN and CDR2 is SVGIG in the germline V gene (reference sequence). The junction had 8 bases not matched to a gene; V was cut back by 5 bases and J by 10 bases. The CDR3 has 14 amino acids. The CDR3 coding sequence is TGTGCCTGGGGACTAGCGGGAGTGCGTGGAGAGCAGTTCTTC. Amino acid sequence: CAWGLAGVRGEQFF.

The chain employs TRBV28 and TRBJ1-2; maybe TRBD1 (6 bases). The CDR3 length is 12 residues. In germline, CDR1 is MDHEN, CDR2 SYDVKM. Trimming left V 8 bases short and J 3 bases short, with 10 bases between. The CDR3 loop is CASGRGYYGYTF. The CDR3 DNA sequence: TGTGCCAGCGGCAGGGGTTACTATGGCTACACCTTC.

Concerning this clone itself: Since a far larger clone is one base different, this is likely a read error. The conserved phenylalanine or tryptophan normally closing the CDR3 is absent here, so this likely arose from a read error. The chain combines TRBV2 with TRBJ2-7, with D unresolved. CDR1 is SNHLY and CDR2 is FYNNEI in the germline V gene. V was pared by 3 bases and J by 0 bases, with 12 bases between. The CDR3 sequence is 15 residues long. The CDR3 DNA reads TGTGCCAGCAGTGACCGTTCTACATTCTCCTACGAGCAGTACTTA. Protein product: CASSDRSTFSYEQYL.

The CDR3 nucleotides read TGTGCCAGCAGCACGTCGACAGTCGAGCAGTACTTC. It is translated as CASSTSTVEQYF. V is TRBV11-2 and J is TRBJ2-7; D possibly corresponds to TRBD1 (5 bases). Germline-derived CDR1 and CDR2 are SGHAT and FQNNGV. Deletions cut 5 bases from V and 6 bases from J, with 11 bases between. This CDR3 is 12 amino acids long.

This clone was picked up one time. V and J are TRBV11-2 and TRBJ1-5; D call uncertain. CDR1 and CDR2 (germline): SGHAT, FQNNGV. V shed 1 base and J shed 1 base, with 8 bases lying between them. CDR3 size: 15 residues. Written as DNA, the CDR3 is TGTGCCAGCAGCTTAGGTTTGGGGAGCAATCAGCCCCAGCATTTT. It yields the protein CASSLGLGSNQPQHF.

Written as DNA, the CDR3 is TGTGCCAGCAGTTTACGAGGTGGCACTGAAGCTTTCTTT. Translated: CASSLRGGTEAFF. The rearrangement links TRBV28 to TRBJ1-1, with D unclear. This CDR3 is built from 13 residues. Per germline, CDR1 MDHEN and CDR2 SYDVKM. V was shortened by 2 bases and J by 4 bases, with 8 bases between the two germline ends. Based on the CDR3 plus reference TRBV28 and TRBJ1-1, the full variable domain is DVKVTQSSRYLVKRTGEKVFLECVQDMDHENMFWYRQDPGLGLRLIYFSYDVKMKEKGDIPEGYSVSREKKERFSLILESASTNQTSMYLCASSLRGGTEAFFGQGTRLTVV.